Sequencing of this T cell receptor (beta chain) was carried out in a study of spatial heterogeneity in lung cancer. Notes on the study in general: Within tumors, counts of expanded alpha and beta TCRs tracked tumor mutation counts.

TCRdb independently ran MiXCR on the 5' RACE reads; one entry per CDR3 protein. The sample has some 3,500 distinct CDR3 sequences; roughly 8.7% are singletons. This clonotype came up many times. Antigen: not known. Time point defined: sample taken at primary tumor resection. The clonotype originates from a male donor with early-stage non-small cell lung cancer. The sample was lung tumor tissue, taken at surgery.

The CDR3 sequence: CASSEAGTGGIYNEQFF. The CDR3 bases are TGTGCCAGCAGTGAAGCGGGGACAGGGGGGATATACAATGAGCAGTTCTTC. The chain has TRBV2 and TRBJ2-1; 11 positions agree with TRBD1. V trimming: 0 bases; J trimming: 4 bases; junction bases outside the gene matches: 5. There are 17 residues in the CDR3. CDR1 is SNHLY and CDR2 is FYNNEI in the germline V gene.